These 15 T cell receptor beta chains share one sample of origin, sequenced in a study of response to subunit inactivated influenza vaccine (dated by TCRdb to the late 2010s). Libraries came from RT-PCR. The listed sequencing device is Illumina HiSeq 2500. The raw public reads went through TCRdb reprocessing: fastp at Q25, MiXCR clone calling, in-frame beta chains kept. Merged by CDR3 protein, the rows form single entries marked with the most common genes and DNA. This sample holds 610,000 or so distinct CDR3 sequences; 11% to 15% were observed only once. Over 8.5% of the sample is in the top ten clones. Specimen: PBMCs from blood, collected approximately 13 days after vaccination. The receptors stem from a man over 45 who received an inactivated influenza vaccine. Donor details come from another sample of the same person, matched by shared clones.

This clonotype was seen a few times. This rearrangement joins TRBV27 to TRBJ2-1; maybe TRBD2 (8 bases). The germline gives CDR1 MNHEY, CDR2 SMNVEV (reference sequence). V lost 5 bases and J lost 3, with 17 bases in between. CDR3 length: 16 amino acids. The chain's CDR3 is CASSHRQGLVYNEQFF. In nucleotides, the CDR3 is TGTGCCAGCAGTCACCGACAGGGACTAGTCTACAATGAGCAGTTCTTC.

This clonotype has a handful of counts. The rearrangement joins TRBV28 to TRBJ1-2; D is unclear. V lost 6 bases, J lost 8 bases, and 13 bases lay in between. This CDR3 has 12 amino acids. Germline V lookup: CDR1 MDHEN, CDR2 SYDVKM. For the CDR3, the DNA is TGTGCCAGCAGGGAGGGAGCGGGCGGCTACACCTTC. It is translated as CASREGAGGYTF.

The rearrangement links TRBV4-3 to TRBJ2-7; possible D gene TRBD2, 5 bases. Germline V lookup: CDR1 LGHNA, CDR2 YSLEER. The CDR3 covers 14 residues. V lost 2 bases and J lost 10, with 18 bases in between. CDR3: CASSQTLGLFLQYF. DNA of the CDR3: TGCGCCAGCAGCCAAACCCTCGGACTGTTTTTACAGTACTTC.

This clonotype was seen ten or more times. The CDR3 coding sequence is TGTGCCAGCAGCGCCTTTCAAGGGAGAACTGAAGCTTTCTTT. Translated: CASSAFQGRTEAFF. The chain recombines TRBV9 with TRBJ1-1; no clear D gene. This CDR3 has 14 residues. V shed 3 bases and J shed 5 bases, with 14 bases lying between them. Germline CDR1 reads SGDLS; CDR2 reads YYNGEE.

This chain joins TRBV12-3 or TRBV12-4 and TRBJ2-1; 10 nucleotides agree with TRBD2. The V and J ends lost 2 bases and 6 bases, in that order; junction bases with no gene match: 22. The CDR3 contains 21 residues. The CDR3 coding sequence is TGTGCCAGCAGTTTACTAATAAGTAAGCGGGAGGGCCCCTCAAGGGTCAATGAGCAGTTCTTC. Protein: CASSLLISKREGPSRVNEQFF.

This clonotype was seen repeatedly, ten times or more. The V gene is TRBV4-3, the J gene TRBJ1-2; D gene ambiguous. The V and J ends lost 0 bases and 0 bases respectively, with 11 bases between them. CDR1 and CDR2 from the germline V gene are LGHNA and YSLEER. This CDR3 is built from 16 residues. The CDR3 is CASSQETGKANYGYTF. CDR3 nucleotide sequence: TGCGCCAGCAGCCAAGAAACCGGGAAAGCTAACTATGGCTACACCTTC.

V and J are TRBV19 and TRBJ2-7; D unclear. This CDR3 comprises 11 residues. Germline V gene lookup returns CDR1 LNHDA and CDR2 SQIVND (reference sequence). V lost 4 bases and J lost 6, with 7 bases in between. The CDR3 here is CASSNNAEQYF. CDR3 coding DNA: TGTGCCAGTAGTAACAACGCCGAGCAGTACTTC.

This chain uses TRBV5-1 with TRBJ2-2; TRBD1 aligns across 9 bases. Germline assignment: CDR1 SGHRS and CDR2 YFSETQ. Trimming took 4 bases from V and 4 from J; bases not matched to a gene: 8. The CDR3 covers 16 residues. CDR3 DNA: TGCGCCAGCAGCATGACAGGGGGGGACCTCACCGGGGAGCTGTTTTTT. Amino acids: CASSMTGGDLTGELFF. The full variable domain, in which reference TRBV5-1 and TRBJ2-2 provide the parts outside the CDR3, is KAGVTQTPRYLIKTRGQQVTLSCSPISGHRSVSWYQQTPGQGLQFLFEYFSETQRNKGNFPGRFSGRQFSNSRSEMNVSTLELGDSALYLCASSMTGGDLTGELFFGEGSRLTVL.

This clonotype was detected ten times or more. This chain uses TRBV12-3 or TRBV12-4 with TRBJ1-5; no clear D gene. Trimming cost V 1 base and J 0 bases, with 7 bases left between them. CDR3 size: 15 residues. CDR3 sequence (DNA): TGTGCCAGCAGTTTAGGGCAGTATAGCAATCAGCCCCAGCATTTT. It is translated as CASSLGQYSNQPQHF.

This chain uses TRBV14 with TRBJ2-5; D is unclear. Germline V gene sequence: CDR1 SGHDN, CDR2 FVKESK. The CDR3 is made up of 14 amino acids. Trimming cost V 0 bases and J 4 bases, with 9 bases left between them. The CDR3 sequence: CASSQEGFAETQYF. The CDR3 DNA sequence: TGTGCCAGCAGCCAAGAGGGTTTTGCAGAGACCCAGTACTTC.

This chain's CDR3 is CASSRPPGTDNEKLFF. CDR3 nucleotides: TGTGCCAGCAGCCGCCCCCCGGGGACAGATAATGAAAAACTGTTTTTT. This chain connects TRBV7-9 to TRBJ1-4, with TRBD1 identical over 7 bases. V was pared by 5 bases and J by 4 bases, with 10 bases of the junction left unmatched. Germline assignment: CDR1 SEHNR and CDR2 FQNEAQ (reference sequence). CDR3 size: 16 residues. Complete variable domain (other parts from reference TRBV7-9 and TRBJ1-4): DTGVSQNPRHKITKRGQNVTFRCDPISEHNRLYWYRQTLGQGPEFLTYFQNEAQLEKSRLLSDRFSAERPKGSFSTLEIQRTEQGDSAMYLCASSRPPGTDNEKLFFGSGTQLSVL.

The chain is built from TRBV29-1 and TRBJ2-7, with TRBD1 matching over 11 bases. The CDR3 is made up of 14 amino acids. The junction had 8 bases not matched to a gene; V was cut back by 6 bases and J by 4 bases. Looked up from germline, CDR1 is SQVTM and CDR2 is ANQGSEA. CDR3 DNA: TGCAGCGTGTCTGCCGGGACAGGGGGGTACGAGCAGTACTTC. Protein sequence: CSVSAGTGGYEQYF.

On this clonotype: An end of the junction differs from the germline gene, which may be a read error. The rearrangement links TRBV5-5 to TRBJ1-5; no reliable D call. The CDR3 is made up of 14 amino acids. Per the germline V gene, CDR1 is SGHKS and CDR2 is YYEKEE (reference sequence). This CDR3 reads CASSLAMVNQPRHF. CDR3 bases: TGTGCCAGCAGCTTGGCTATGGTGAATCAGCCCCGGCATTTT.

This clonotype was counted a few times. The chain couples TRBV24-1 to TRBJ1-2; possible D gene TRBD1, 5 bases. V dropped 7 bases and J dropped 0 bases, with 8 bases sitting between them. The germline CDR1 and CDR2 sequences are KGHDR and SFDVKD. The CDR3 is made up of 13 amino acids. The CDR3 sequence is CATSDSSNYGYTF. The DNA for the CDR3 is TGTGCCACCAGCGACAGTTCTAACTATGGCTACACCTTC.

The J gene is TRBJ2-5, the V gene TRBV27; 15 positions match TRBD2. Germline CDR1 reads MNHEY; CDR2 reads SMNVEV (reference sequence). The V gene end was trimmed by 5 bases and the J gene end by 0 bases; junction bases not matched to a gene: 16. The CDR3 length is 21 residues. In nucleotides, the CDR3 is TGTGCCAGCAGTCACTGGGGCCGGGGACTAGCGGGAGGACCTTACCAAGAGACCCAGTACTTC. Protein sequence: CASSHWGRGLAGGPYQETQYF.